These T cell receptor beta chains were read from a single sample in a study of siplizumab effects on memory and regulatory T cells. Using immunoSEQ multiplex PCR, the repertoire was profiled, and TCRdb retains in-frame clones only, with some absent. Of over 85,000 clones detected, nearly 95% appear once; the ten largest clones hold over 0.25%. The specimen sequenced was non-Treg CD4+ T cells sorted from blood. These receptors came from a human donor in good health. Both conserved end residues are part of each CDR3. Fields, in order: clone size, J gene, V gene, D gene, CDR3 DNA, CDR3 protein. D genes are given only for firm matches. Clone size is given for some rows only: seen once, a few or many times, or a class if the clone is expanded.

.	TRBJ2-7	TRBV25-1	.	TGTGCCAGCAGTGGCTTACACCGACGGACCTACGAGCAGTACTTC	CASSGLHRRTYEQYF
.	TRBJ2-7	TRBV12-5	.	TGTGCTAGTGGTCTTGGGGGGACGGGGGAGCAGTACTTC	CASGLGGTGEQYF
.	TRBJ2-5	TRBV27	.	TGTGCCAGCAGCCTCGCGGGGGAGACCCAGTACTTC	CASSLAGETQYF
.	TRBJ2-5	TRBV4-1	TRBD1	TGCGCCAGCAGCCAGACAGGGGCAATCCAAGAGACCCAGTACTTC	CASSQTGAIQETQYF
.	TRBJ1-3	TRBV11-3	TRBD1	TGTGCCAGCAGCTTTACGGGGACAGGGGTTGGAAACACCATATATTTT	CASSFTGTGVGNTIYF
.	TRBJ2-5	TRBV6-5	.	TGTGCCAGCAAGGGGCCCGTGGGAGAGACCCAGTACTTC	CASKGPVGETQYF
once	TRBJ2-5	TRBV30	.	TGTGCCTGGAGTGTTGGTCAGGTAGAGACCCAGTACTTC	CAWSVGQVETQYF
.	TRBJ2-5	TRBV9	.	TGTGCCAGCAGCGTAGACGGGACGAACCAAGAGACCCAGTACTTC	CASSVDGTNQETQYF
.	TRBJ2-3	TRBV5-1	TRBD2	TGCGCCAGCAGCCCGGGACTAGCTTTACTTGCAGATACGCAGTATTTT	CASSPGLALLADTQYF
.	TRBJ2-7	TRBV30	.	TGTGCCTGGAGCACCGGGACAACAACCTACGAGCAGTACTTC	CAWSTGTTTYEQYF
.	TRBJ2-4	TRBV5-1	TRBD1	TGCGCCAGCAGCTTGACTCAGGGGGTCCCCAAAAACATTCAGTACTTC	CASSLTQGVPKNIQYF
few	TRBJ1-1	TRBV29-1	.	TGCAGCGTTGATAGGGGGAGGACTGAAGCTTTCTTT	CSVDRGRTEAFF